Below, 16 T cell receptor beta chains from the same sample are listed, as sequenced in a study of T cell clonality in common variable immunodeficiency. Study-level points and caveats: In common variable immunodeficiency, TCR beta chains reportedly carried fewer deletions and N-nucleotide insertions.

Measured with immunoSEQ multiplex PCR; TCRdb has only the in-frame clones, and not every one. Recorded here are 25,000 to 35,000 clones, none singletons. Antigen specificity for these receptors is unknown. The source material was peripheral blood mononuclear cells. Receptors were obtained from a human donor with common variable immunodeficiency.

In this sample, this clone turned up a few times. The CDR3 end is not reached by the read, which stops 3 residues before it; the germline J gene fills it in. The V and J genes are TRBV2 and TRBJ1-3, with 8 bases matching TRBD1. V shed 4 bases, J shed 3 bases, and the junction held 2 bases outside the gene matches. This CDR3 has 14 amino acids. Per germline, CDR1 SNHLY and CDR2 FYNNEI. CDR3 in amino acids: CASSGQGIGNTIYF. CDR3 DNA, as far as it was read: TGTGCCAGCAGTGGACAGGGGATTGGAAACACC.

The sample holds a few counts of this clone. Sequencing ends 3 residues short of the CDR3 end; the germline J gene provides the rest. This chain joins TRBV19 and TRBJ2-5; 9 bases are shared with TRBD2. This CDR3 contains 20 residues. Germline trimming cut 0 bases from V and 5 bases from J; bases unmatched to any gene: 19. The V gene's germline CDR1 is LNHDA and CDR2 SQIVND (reference sequence). The CDR3 bases that were read are TGTGCCAGTAGTATAGATCGGGCCAGCTTAGGGACTAGCCCGCGGGAGACC. Protein: CASSIDRASLGTSPRET. The whole CDR3 is CASSIDRASLGTSPRETQYF.

This clone was seen only a few times. A junction boundary mismatches the germline segment, possibly from a read error. The read stops 3 residues short of the end of the CDR3; the missing end is completed from the germline J gene. The genes are TRBV7-3 and TRBJ2-5; either TRBD1 or TRBD2 may fit D (5 bases each). The CDR3 has 16 residues. Germline V gives CDR1 SGHTA, CDR2 FQGTGA. Partial CDR3 DNA: TGTTCCAGCAGCTCAAGGCCAGGGAGACTGGGTGAGACC. This codes for CSSSSRPGRLGET. The whole CDR3 protein reads CSSSSRPGRLGETQYF.

This clone was recorded many times. The sequence runs out 3 residues before the end of the CDR3; the remainder is reconstructed from the germline J gene. The chain carries TRBV6-2 or TRBV6-3 and TRBJ1-1, with unresolved D. V lost 2 bases, J lost 7 bases, and 8 bases lay in between. The CDR3 is 12 residues long. CDR1 and CDR2 from the germline V gene are MNHEY and SVGEGT. The sequenced CDR3 bases are TGTGCCAGCAGTTACCGGTACCTTGAA. Protein: CASSYRYLE. The complete CDR3 sequence is CASSYRYLEAFF.

This clone occurred a few times. From the germline J gene comes the end of the CDR3, since the read stops 3 residues before it. The V gene is TRBV23-1, the J gene TRBJ2-3; 9 bases align to TRBD1. TRBV23-1 is labeled an ORF, and its function is uncertain. The CDR3 consists of 15 residues. J gave up 4 bases and V 9 bases, and 11 bases lay outside the gene matches. CDR3 amino acids: CARVKGQGKADTQYF. Partial CDR3 DNA: TGCGCCAGAGTCAAGGGACAGGGCAAAGCAGATACG.

This clone was recorded a few times. The read falls 3 residues short of the CDR3 end, and the missing part is taken from the germline J gene. The chain combines TRBV6-2 or TRBV6-3 with TRBJ2-3, with TRBD2 identical over 10 bases. Germline CDR1 MNHEY, CDR2 SVGEGT. Trimming at V came to 5 bases and at J to 6 bases, leaving 8 bases not matched to a gene. The CDR3 consists of 15 residues. CDR3 in amino acids: CASSTTSGWKDTQYF. Partial CDR3 DNA: TGTGCCAGCAGTACGACTAGCGGGTGGAAGGATACG.

This clone turned up a few times. The read comes to an end 3 residues before the CDR3 does, leaving the germline J gene to fill in the end. V and J are TRBV2 and TRBJ2-3, with TRBD2 matching over 12 bases. The CDR3 runs 15 residues. Germline lookup yields CDR1 SNHLY and CDR2 FYNNEI. J lost 4 bases, V lost 4 bases, and 3 bases had no gene match. The chain's CDR3 is CASSAGLAGPDTQYF. CDR3 DNA, as far as it was read: TGTGCCAGCAGTGCGGGACTAGCGGGCCCAGATACG.

Sample share makes this clone medium-sized (0.01 to 0.1%). CDR3: CASSQDSVSYTQYF. CDR3 DNA, as far as it was read: TGTGCCAGCAGCCAAGATAGCGTCAGTTACACG. This rearrangement joins TRBV14 to TRBJ2-3, with D perhaps matching TRBD2 (5 bases). The CDR3 goes on 3 residues after the read ends, and that part is filled in from the germline J gene. The CDR3 runs 14 residues. From germline, CDR1 is SGHDN and CDR2 FVKESK.

This clone was seen more than once but under ten times. The CDR3 extends 3 residues past the end of the read, so its final part is completed from the germline J gene. Other nucleotide sequences from this sample produce the same CDR3. V is TRBV19 and J is TRBJ2-1, with 15 bases that match TRBD2. Germline trimming cut 5 bases from V and 7 bases from J; bases unmatched to any gene: 9. Germline-derived CDR1 and CDR2 are LNHDA and SQIVND (reference sequence). This CDR3 contains 17 residues. Partial CDR3 DNA: TGTGCCAGTAGTGAGTGGACTAGCGGGGGGGTGGAGAATGAG. The encoded protein is CASSEWTSGGVENE. Given in full, the CDR3 is CASSEWTSGGVENEQFF.

The table lists this clone with many counts. The read ends 3 residues early relative to the CDR3; the germline J gene fills the gap. The chain links TRBV20-1 to TRBJ2-7; 7 bases match TRBD1. Germline values: CDR1 DFQATT, CDR2 SNEGSKA (reference sequence). The CDR3 runs 14 residues. The V gene end was trimmed by 3 bases and the J gene end by 2 bases; junction bases not matched to a gene: 7. The DNA read from the CDR3 is TGCAGTGCTAGGCCCGACAGGGAAACCTACGAG. Translation: CSARPDRETYE. The full CDR3 reads CSARPDRETYEQYF.

About this clone itself: The read terminates 3 residues ahead of where the CDR3 ends, so the germline J gene completes it. V and J are TRBV18 and TRBJ1-2; tentative D call: TRBD1 (6 bases). Trimming took off 2 bases at V and 3 bases at J, with 16 bases between the two ends. This CDR3 is 16 amino acids long. Germline V gives CDR1 KGHSH, CDR2 LQKENI. This CDR3 reads CASSPTAGEIYYGYTF. Partial CDR3 DNA: TGTGCCAGCTCACCAACGGCAGGGGAAATTTACTATGGC.

By sample share, this clone is medium-sized (0.01 to 0.1%). The read comes to an end 3 residues before the CDR3 does, leaving the germline J gene to fill in the end. The rearrangement uses TRBV10-1 and TRBJ2-1, with 11 bases fitting TRBD1. With 9 bases clipped from V and 3 bases from J, the junction kept 10 bases outside the gene matches. Germline V gives CDR1 WNHNN, CDR2 SYGVQD (reference sequence). The CDR3 length is 16 residues. Here the CDR3 reads CASSLTGTGGYNEQFF. Incomplete CDR3 DNA: TGCGCCAGTAGCCTGACCGGGACAGGGGGCTACAATGAG.

This clone was detected ten times or more. This CDR3 reads CAWSVQGRGNTIYF. The CDR3 bases that were read are TGTGCCTGGAGTGTACAGGGCCGTGGAAACACC. The chain recombines TRBV30 with TRBJ1-3; the D gene is possibly TRBD1 (6 bases). The CDR3 end is not reached by the read, which stops 3 residues before it; the germline J gene fills it in. Germline CDR1 is GTSNPN and CDR2 is SVGIG (reference sequence). V was clipped by 0 bases and J by 3 bases, with 9 bases between them. This CDR3 is 14 amino acids long.

This clone came up a few times. The read gets to within 3 residues of the CDR3 end, and the germline J gene fills in the rest. The gene calls are TRBV18 and TRBJ1-1; maybe TRBD1 (5 bases). Trimming shortened V by 4 bases and J by 6 bases, and 15 bases separated the two germline ends. This CDR3 has 14 residues. CDR1 is KGHSH and CDR2 is LQKENI in the germline V gene. CDR3 DNA, as far as it was read: TGTGCCAGCTCACTGGACACAAGCAACGCTGAA. Translation: CASSLDTSNAE. The whole CDR3 sequence is CASSLDTSNAEAFF.

In regard to this clone: The missing CDR3 end, 3 residues past where the read stops, is filled in from the germline J gene. The chain has TRBV7-7 and TRBJ2-5, with TRBD2 matching 8 bases. Germline V gives CDR1 SSHAT, CDR2 FNYEAQ (reference sequence). The V gene end was trimmed by 1 base and the J gene end by 1 base; junction bases not matched to a gene: 8. There are 17 residues in the CDR3. The CDR3 protein is CASSLGSSGGLQETQYF. CDR3 bases read: TGTGCCAGCAGCTTAGGGTCCAGCGGGGGCCTCCAAGAGACC. The full variable domain, completed using reference TRBV7-7 and TRBJ2-5, is GAGVSQSPRYKVTKRGQDVTLRCDPISSHATLYWYQQALGQGPEFLTYFNYEAQPDKSGLPSDRFSAERPEGSISTLTIQRTEQRDSAMYRCASSLGSSGGLQETQYFGPGTRLLVL.

Many counts were recorded for this clone. The read halts 3 residues ahead of the CDR3 end, with the missing end drawn from the germline J gene. The chain combines TRBV10-3 with TRBJ1-2, with TRBD1 identical over 9 bases. With V trimmed by 4 bases and J by 5 bases, 5 bases remained unmatched. The CDR3 contains 14 residues. Germline assignment: CDR1 ENHRY and CDR2 SYGVKD. The covered CDR3 bases are TGTGCCATCAGTGTTACCGGGACAGGGTATGGC. This gives the protein CAISVTGTGYG. The CDR3 as a whole reads CAISVTGTGYGYTF.